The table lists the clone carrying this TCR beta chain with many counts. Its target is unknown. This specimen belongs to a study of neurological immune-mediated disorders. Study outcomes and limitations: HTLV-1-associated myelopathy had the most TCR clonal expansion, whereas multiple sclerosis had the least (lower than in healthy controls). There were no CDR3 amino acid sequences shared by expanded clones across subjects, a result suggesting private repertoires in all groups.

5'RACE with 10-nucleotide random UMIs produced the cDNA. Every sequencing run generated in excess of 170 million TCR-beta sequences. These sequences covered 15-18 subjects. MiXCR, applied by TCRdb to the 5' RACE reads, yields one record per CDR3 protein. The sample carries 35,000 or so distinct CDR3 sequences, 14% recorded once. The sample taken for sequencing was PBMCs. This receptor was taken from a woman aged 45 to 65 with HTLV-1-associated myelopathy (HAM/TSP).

DNA of the CDR3: TGCAGCGTTGTGCTCCATGGCTACACCTTC. Protein product: CSVVLHGYTF. This chain joins TRBV29-1 and TRBJ1-2, with no clear D. Between the trimmed V and J ends, which lost 4 bases and 6 bases, there was a span of 6 bases. The germline V gene encodes CDR1 SQVTM and CDR2 ANQGSEA. The CDR3 is 10 amino acids. The full variable domain, completed using reference TRBV29-1 and TRBJ1-2, is SAVISQKPSRDICQRGTSLTIQCQVDSQVTMMFWYRQQPGQSLTLIATANQGSEATYESGFVIDKFPISRPNLTFSTLTVSNMSPEDSSIYLCSVVLHGYTFGSGTRLTVV.